These 21 T cell receptor beta chains share one sample of origin, sequenced in a study of breast tumors, draining lymph nodes, adjacent tissues. TCRdb reprocessed the multiplex PCR reads via MiXCR and lists one record per CDR3 protein. The sample contains tens of thousands of distinct CDR3 sequences, roughly 40% of which appear only once. The sequencing sample was made of breast tumor tissue. These receptors were obtained from a female donor with breast cancer. Some clones in this sample may be carry-over from other donors' samples.

The rearrangement joins TRBV6-5 to TRBJ1-1, with TRBD1 matching over 8 bases. V was pared by 6 bases and J by 3 bases, with 9 bases of the junction left unmatched. This CDR3 region has 15 residues. Per germline, CDR1 MNHEY and CDR2 SVGAGI. For the CDR3, the DNA is TGTGCCAGCAGGATCACAGGGGGGGGGGACACTGAAGCTTTCTTT. This encodes CASRITGGGDTEAFF.

This chain links TRBV20-1 with TRBJ2-5; 8 bases line up with TRBD1. The CDR3 is 14 residues long. CDR1 is DFQATT, CDR2 SNEGSKA, per germline (reference sequence). V shed 6 bases, J shed 1 base, and the junction held 7 bases outside the gene matches. The CDR3 region is CSAEPTGVQETQYF. The CDR3 nucleotides are TGCAGTGCGGAACCGACAGGGGTCCAAGAGACCCAGTACTTC.

This clonotype has a count of ten or more. The junction differs from germline at one of its ends, possibly a read error. The V gene is TRBV7-9, the J gene TRBJ1-2; D gene unclear. Germline V gene data show CDR1 as SEHNR and CDR2 as FQNEAQ (reference sequence). This CDR3 comprises 8 residues. The CDR3 here is CASSLDAF. DNA of the CDR3: TGTGCCAGCAGCTTAGACGCGTTC.

The sample holds many counts of this clonotype. The chain employs TRBV19 and TRBJ2-7; D perhaps matches TRBD1 (5 bases). This CDR3 spans 15 amino acids. CDR1 is LNHDA, CDR2 SQIVND, per germline (reference sequence). Trimming pared 5 bases from V and 6 bases from J, leaving 20 bases between. This CDR3 reads CASSQGLRSSLEQYF. In DNA form, the CDR3 reads TGTGCCAGTAGTCAGGGTCTTAGATCATCGCTCGAGCAGTACTTC.

The CDR3 loop is CASSGQGGIYGYTF. CDR3 DNA: TGTGCCAGCAGTGGACAGGGAGGCATCTATGGCTACACCTTC. The chain carries TRBV2 and TRBJ1-2; 7 bases match TRBD1. The CDR3 is made up of 14 amino acids. Unmatched junction bases numbered 6, after V lost 4 bases and J lost 4 bases. Germline assignment: CDR1 SNHLY and CDR2 FYNNEI. Full variable domain (rest looked up from reference TRBV2 and TRBJ1-2): EPEVTQTPSHQVTQMGQEVILRCVPISNHLYFYWYRQILGQKVEFLVSFYNNEISEKSEIFDDQFSVERPDGSNFTLKIRSTKLEDSAMYFCASSGQGGIYGYTFGSGTRLTVV.

This chain uses TRBV20-1 with TRBJ1-4, with TRBD1 matching over 9 bases. The CDR3 runs to 13 residues. J lost 6 bases, V lost 4 bases, and 3 bases had no gene match. Germline CDR1 reads DFQATT; CDR2 reads SNEGSKA (reference sequence). CDR3 sequence (DNA): TGCAGTGCTATGGGACAGGGCGATGAAAAACTGTTTTTT. As protein: CSAMGQGDEKLFF.

The V and J genes are TRBV11-3 and TRBJ2-5, with 16 bases matching TRBD2. The CDR3 spans 16 residues. With V trimmed by 5 bases and J by 4 bases, 4 bases remained unmatched. Germline-derived CDR1 and CDR2 are SGHNT and YENEEA. The CDR3 nucleotides are TGTGCCAGCAGCCCGGGACTAGCGGGAGGGACAGAGACCCAGTACTTC. Translation: CASSPGLAGGTETQYF. Filled out from reference TRBV11-3 and TRBJ2-5, the complete variable domain reads EAGVVQSPRYKIIEKKQPVAFWCNPISGHNTLYWYLQNLGQGPELLIRYENEEAVDDSQLPKDRFSAERLKGVDSTLKIQPAELGDSAVYLCASSPGLAGGTETQYFGPGTRLLVL.

There are many counts of this clonotype. This chain joins TRBV30 and TRBJ1-4; D is perhaps TRBD1 (6 bases). Looked up from germline, CDR1 is GTSNPN and CDR2 is SVGIG (reference sequence). The V and J ends lost 3 bases and 7 bases respectively, with 15 bases between them. CDR3 size: 14 residues. DNA for the CDR3: TGTGCCTGGAGGCTAGGGGGGGGAGTTGAAAAACTGTTTTTT. Protein product: CAWRLGGGVEKLFF.

This clonotype has just a few counts. A junction end diverges from the germline sequence, so it may reflect a read error. The chain couples TRBV20-1 to TRBJ2-2, with TRBD2 as a possible D gene (5 bases). The germline V gene has CDR1 DFQATT and CDR2 SNEGSKA (reference sequence). The CDR3 extends over 14 amino acids. The CDR3 nucleotides are TGCAGTGCTAGAACCCCCGGTGCCTCCGGGGAGCTGCTTTTT. Its translation is CSARTPGASGELLF.

By sample fraction, this clonotype is medium-sized (0.01 to 0.1%). V and J are TRBV7-8 and TRBJ2-2; TRBD2 is a possible D gene (5 bases). V lost 3 bases and J 2 bases, leaving 13 bases between the germline ends. Per the germline V gene, CDR1 is SGHVS and CDR2 is FQNEAQ. The CDR3 is 16 residues long. CDR3 DNA: TGTGCCAGCAGCTTTTTCACTAGACACAACACCGGGGAGCTGTTTTTT. Its protein product is CASSFFTRHNTGELFF. Combining the CDR3 with reference TRBV7-8 and TRBJ2-2 gives the whole variable domain GAGVSQSPRYKVAKRGQDVALRCDPISGHVSLFWYQQALGQGPEFLTYFQNEAQLDKSGLPSDRFFAERPEGSVSTLKIQRTQQEDSAVYLCASSFFTRHNTGELFFGEGSRLTVL.

This clonotype has at least ten counts. CDR3 DNA sequence: TGTGCCAGCAGCTTGTTAGGATCTGACTTCTCTGGAAACACCATATATTTT. This codes for CASSLLGSDFSGNTIYF. This chain joins TRBV5-6 and TRBJ1-3, with no clear D. The germline V gene encodes CDR1 SGHDT and CDR2 YYEEEE. Trimming removed 1 base from V and 0 bases from J, with 14 bases in between. The CDR3 has 17 residues.

The rearrangement uses TRBV29-1 and TRBJ1-2; D perhaps matches TRBD1 (6 bases). Germline V gene data show CDR1 as SQVTM and CDR2 as ANQGSEA. CDR3 length equals 13 residues. Trimming took off 5 bases at V and 2 bases at J, with 12 bases between the two ends. The CDR3 here is CSVQGPENYGYTF. For the CDR3, the DNA is TGCAGCGTTCAGGGGCCGGAGAACTATGGCTACACCTTC.

This clonotype was seen many times. The chain combines TRBV5-8 with TRBJ2-5; D gene uncertain. The germline CDR1 and CDR2 sequences are SGHTS and YDEGEE. The germline V and J ends were trimmed by 0 bases and 7 bases, with 4 bases remaining between them. The CDR3 is 11 residues long. The CDR3, as DNA: TGTGCCAGCAGCTTGGTGCGGACCCAGTACTTC. It is translated as CASSLVRTQYF.

Worth noting for this clonotype: One end of the junction varies from germline; a read error may be responsible. The chain carries TRBV20-1 and TRBJ1-5; unclear D gene. The CDR3 is 15 amino acids. Per the germline V gene, CDR1 is DFQATT and CDR2 is SNEGSKA (reference sequence). The CDR3 reads CSAREAGNSNQPQHF. The CDR3 coding sequence is TGCAGTGCTAGAGAAGCAGGAAATAGCAATCAGCCCCAGCACTTT.

With respect to this clonotype: No conserved phenylalanine or tryptophan is present at the end of the CDR3, so a read error is the likely explanation. The chain employs TRBV19 and TRBJ2-3, with D unresolved. This CDR3 comprises 10 residues. Germline V CDR1 and CDR2: LNHDA, SQIVND (reference sequence). The CDR3 sequence: CASTGDAQYL. The CDR3 bases are TGTGCCAGTACCGGAGATGCGCAGTATCTT.

The V and J genes are TRBV7-3 and TRBJ2-3; 11 nucleotides align to TRBD2. CDR1 and CDR2 (germline): SGHTA, FQGTGA. The V gene end was trimmed by 5 bases and the J gene end by 3 bases; junction bases not matched to a gene: 13. The CDR3 spans 18 residues. In DNA, the CDR3 is TGTGCCAGCAGCAGCGGACTAGCGGGTTCCACTGGGACAGATACGCAGTATTTT. This translates into CASSSGLAGSTGTDTQYF.

As to this clonotype: A much more abundant neighbour one base away suggests this may be a read error. The rearrangement uses TRBV5-4 and TRBJ2-1; D remains unclear. V was cut by 0 bases and J by 9 bases, with 10 bases left in between. Germline V gives CDR1 SGHNT, CDR2 YYREEE (reference sequence). The CDR3 covers 13 residues. CDR3 residues: CASSLDSIGEQFF. In nucleotides, the CDR3 is TGTGCCAGCAGCTTGGACAGCATTGGTGAGCAGTTCTTC. Complete variable domain (other parts from reference TRBV5-4 and TRBJ2-1): ETGVTQSPTHLIKTRGQQVTLRCSSQSGHNTVSWYQQALGQGPQFIFQYYREEENGRGNFPPRFSGLQFPNYSSELNVNALELDDSALYLCASSLDSIGEQFFGPGTRLTVL.

The V and J genes are TRBV15 and TRBJ2-7; no firm D call. The germline V gene has CDR1 LNHNV and CDR2 YYDKDF (reference sequence). Trimming cost V 3 bases and J 0 bases, with 15 bases left between them. There are 16 residues in the CDR3. CDR3 protein: CATSSPTPSVSYEQYF. The CDR3 nucleotides read TGTGCCACCAGCAGCCCCACCCCTAGTGTCTCCTACGAGCAGTACTTC.

This clonotype occurred many times. This chain links TRBV6-1 with TRBJ1-5; D gene ambiguous. Per the germline V gene, CDR1 is MNHNS and CDR2 is SASEGT. The CDR3 contains 13 residues. V was shortened by 4 bases and J by 4 bases, with 8 bases between the two germline ends. The CDR3 DNA sequence: TGTGCCAGCAGTGTAACCCAGAATCAGCCCCAGCATTTT. Its translation is CASSVTQNQPQHF.

This clonotype was counted many times. CDR3 coding DNA: TGCAGCGTTGAAGGGACAGGGGACTACGAGCAGTACTTC. Its translation is CSVEGTGDYEQYF. The chain recombines TRBV29-1 with TRBJ2-7; 9 bases map to TRBD1. V trimming: 1 base; J trimming: 3 bases; junction bases outside the gene matches: 1. This CDR3 contains 13 residues. Looked up from germline, CDR1 is SQVTM and CDR2 is ANQGSEA.

The chain employs TRBV12-3 or TRBV12-4 and TRBJ2-6; D unresolved. The CDR3 has 16 amino acids. Trimming cost V 3 bases and J 4 bases, with 13 bases left between them. The CDR3 loop is CASSFVGYTGANVLTF. DNA for the CDR3: TGTGCCAGCAGTTTCGTCGGGTATACCGGGGCCAACGTCCTGACTTTC.